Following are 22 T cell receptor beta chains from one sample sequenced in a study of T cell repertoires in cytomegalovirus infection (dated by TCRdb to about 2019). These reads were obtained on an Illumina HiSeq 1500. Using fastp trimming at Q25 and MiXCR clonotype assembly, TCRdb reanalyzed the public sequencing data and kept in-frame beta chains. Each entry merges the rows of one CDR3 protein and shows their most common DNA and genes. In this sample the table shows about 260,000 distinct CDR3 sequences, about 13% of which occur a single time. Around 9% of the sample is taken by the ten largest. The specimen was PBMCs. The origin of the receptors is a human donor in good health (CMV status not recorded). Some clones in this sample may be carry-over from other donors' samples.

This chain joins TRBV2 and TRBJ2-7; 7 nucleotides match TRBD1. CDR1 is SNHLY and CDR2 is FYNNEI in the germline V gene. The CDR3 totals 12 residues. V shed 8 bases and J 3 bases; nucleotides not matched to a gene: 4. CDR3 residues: CASGWDSYEQYF. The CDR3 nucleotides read TGTGCCAGCGGGTGGGACAGCTACGAGCAGTACTTC.

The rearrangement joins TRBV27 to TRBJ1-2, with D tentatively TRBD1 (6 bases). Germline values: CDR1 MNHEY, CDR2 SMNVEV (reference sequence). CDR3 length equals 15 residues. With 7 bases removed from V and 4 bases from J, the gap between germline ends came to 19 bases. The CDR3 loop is CASTSPGDPAYGYTF. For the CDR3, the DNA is TGTGCCAGCACTAGCCCAGGGGACCCAGCCTATGGCTACACCTTC.

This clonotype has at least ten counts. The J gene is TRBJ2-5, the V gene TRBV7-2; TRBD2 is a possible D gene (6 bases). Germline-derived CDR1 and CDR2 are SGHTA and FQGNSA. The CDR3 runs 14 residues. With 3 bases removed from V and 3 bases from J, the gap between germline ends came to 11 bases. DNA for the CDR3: TGTGCCAGCAGCTTCCCGGGGAGGAAAGAGACCCAGTACTTC. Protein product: CASSFPGRKETQYF.

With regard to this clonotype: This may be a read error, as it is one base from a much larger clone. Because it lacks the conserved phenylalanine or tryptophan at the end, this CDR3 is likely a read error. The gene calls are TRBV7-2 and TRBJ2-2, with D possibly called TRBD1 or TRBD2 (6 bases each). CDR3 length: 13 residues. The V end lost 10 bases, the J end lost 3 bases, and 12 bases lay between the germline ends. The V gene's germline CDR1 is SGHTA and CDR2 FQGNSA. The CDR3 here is CANLGGYTGELFL. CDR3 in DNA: TGTGCCAACTTAGGGGGGTACACCGGGGAGCTGTTTCTT.

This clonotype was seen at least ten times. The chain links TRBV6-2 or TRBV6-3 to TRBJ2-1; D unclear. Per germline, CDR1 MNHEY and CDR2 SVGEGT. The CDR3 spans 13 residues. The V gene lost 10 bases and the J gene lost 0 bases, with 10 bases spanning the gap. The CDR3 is CATKISSYNEQFF. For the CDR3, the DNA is TGTGCCACCAAGATCAGCTCCTACAATGAGCAGTTCTTC.

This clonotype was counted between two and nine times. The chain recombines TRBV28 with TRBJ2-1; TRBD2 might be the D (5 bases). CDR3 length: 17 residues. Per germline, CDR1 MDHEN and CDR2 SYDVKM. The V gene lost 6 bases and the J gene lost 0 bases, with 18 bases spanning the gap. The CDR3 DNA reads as TGTGCCAGCAGCTACCCCGTAGTCGGGAACTCCTACAATGAGCAGTTCTTC. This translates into CASSYPVVGNSYNEQFF. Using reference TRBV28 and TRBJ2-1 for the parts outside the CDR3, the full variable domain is DVKVTQSSRYLVKRTGEKVFLECVQDMDHENMFWYRQDPGLGLRLIYFSYDVKMKEKGDIPEGYSVSREKKERFSLILESASTNQTSMYLCASSYPVVGNSYNEQFFGPGTRLTVL.

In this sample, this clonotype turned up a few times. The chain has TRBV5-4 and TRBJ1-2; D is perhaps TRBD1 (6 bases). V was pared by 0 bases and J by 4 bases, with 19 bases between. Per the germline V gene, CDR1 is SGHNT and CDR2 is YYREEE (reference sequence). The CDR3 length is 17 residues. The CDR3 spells CASSLVDSRREGYGYTF. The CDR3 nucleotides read TGTGCCAGCAGCTTGGTGGACAGCCGTCGGGAGGGCTATGGCTACACCTTC.

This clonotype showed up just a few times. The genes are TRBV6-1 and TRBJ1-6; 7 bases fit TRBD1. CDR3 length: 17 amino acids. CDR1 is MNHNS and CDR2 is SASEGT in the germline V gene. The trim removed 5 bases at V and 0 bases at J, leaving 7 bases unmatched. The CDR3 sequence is CASSYDRASSYNSPLHF. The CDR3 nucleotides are TGTGCCAGCAGTTATGACAGGGCGAGCTCCTATAATTCACCCCTCCACTTT.

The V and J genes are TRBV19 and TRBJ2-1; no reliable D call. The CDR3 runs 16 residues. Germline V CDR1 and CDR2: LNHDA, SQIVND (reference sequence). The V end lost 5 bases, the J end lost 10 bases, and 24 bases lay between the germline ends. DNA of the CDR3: TGTGCCAGTAGTCCCAGTTTCGAGATTTATGGGAAAGAGCAGTTCTTC. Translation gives CASSPSFEIYGKEQFF.

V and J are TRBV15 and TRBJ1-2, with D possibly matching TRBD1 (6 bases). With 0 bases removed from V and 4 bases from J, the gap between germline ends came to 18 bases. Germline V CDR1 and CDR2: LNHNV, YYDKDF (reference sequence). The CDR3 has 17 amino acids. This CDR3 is CATSREVRRGESYGYTF. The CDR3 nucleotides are TGTGCCACCAGCAGAGAGGTCCGAAGGGGGGAATCCTATGGCTACACCTTC.

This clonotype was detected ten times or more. The CDR3 DNA reads TGTGCCAGCAGCGCCTCTGGGCGGGGGGCAACCTACGAGCAGTACTTC. It specifies CASSASGRGATYEQYF. The V and J genes are TRBV7-2 and TRBJ2-7, with 8 bases that match TRBD2. The CDR3 has 16 residues. The V segment lost 5 bases and the J segment 2 bases; nucleotides outside the gene matches: 11. Germline CDR1 is SGHTA and CDR2 is FQGNSA.

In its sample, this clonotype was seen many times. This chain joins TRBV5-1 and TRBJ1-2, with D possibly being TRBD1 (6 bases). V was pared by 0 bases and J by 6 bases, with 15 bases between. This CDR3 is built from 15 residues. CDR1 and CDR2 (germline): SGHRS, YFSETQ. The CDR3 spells CASSLAIAGVDGYTF. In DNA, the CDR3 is TGCGCCAGCAGCTTGGCCATCGCAGGGGTCGATGGCTACACCTTC.

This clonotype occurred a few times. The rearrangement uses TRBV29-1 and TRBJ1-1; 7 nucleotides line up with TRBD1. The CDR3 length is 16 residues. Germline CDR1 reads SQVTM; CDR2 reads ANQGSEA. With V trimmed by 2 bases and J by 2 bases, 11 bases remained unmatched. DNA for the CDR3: TGCAGCGTTGAACCTGGGGACAGTACTACAAACACTGAAGCTTTCTTT. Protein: CSVEPGDSTTNTEAFF.

The CDR3 sequence: CSGGQSSYEQYF. The CDR3 bases are TGCAGCGGCGGACAGAGCTCCTACGAGCAGTACTTC. V and J are TRBV29-1 and TRBJ2-7, with a tentative D call TRBD1 (6 bases). Germline V gives CDR1 SQVTM, CDR2 ANQGSEA. This CDR3 is 12 amino acids long. Trimming pared 7 bases from V and 0 bases from J, leaving 10 bases between.

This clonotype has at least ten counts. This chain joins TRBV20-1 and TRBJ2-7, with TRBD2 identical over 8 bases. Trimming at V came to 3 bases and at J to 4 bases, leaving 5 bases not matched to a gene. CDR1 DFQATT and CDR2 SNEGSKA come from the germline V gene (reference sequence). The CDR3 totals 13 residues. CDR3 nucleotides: TGCAGTGCTAGGGGCGGGGGGCCTTACGAGCAGTACTTC. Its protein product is CSARGGGPYEQYF.

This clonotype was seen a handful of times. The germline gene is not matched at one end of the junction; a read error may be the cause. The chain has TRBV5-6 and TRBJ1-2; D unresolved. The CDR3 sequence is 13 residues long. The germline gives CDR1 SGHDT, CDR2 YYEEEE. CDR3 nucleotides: TGTGCCAGCAGCTTCAGGCATCGACACATTCTTTCCTTC. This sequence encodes CASSFRHRHILSF.

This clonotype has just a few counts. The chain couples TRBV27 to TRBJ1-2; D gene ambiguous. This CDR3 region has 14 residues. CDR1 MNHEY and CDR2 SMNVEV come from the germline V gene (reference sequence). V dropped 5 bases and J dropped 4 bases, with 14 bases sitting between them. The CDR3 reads CASSREMGSYGYTF. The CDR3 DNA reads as TGTGCCAGCAGTCGCGAGATGGGCAGCTATGGCTACACCTTC.

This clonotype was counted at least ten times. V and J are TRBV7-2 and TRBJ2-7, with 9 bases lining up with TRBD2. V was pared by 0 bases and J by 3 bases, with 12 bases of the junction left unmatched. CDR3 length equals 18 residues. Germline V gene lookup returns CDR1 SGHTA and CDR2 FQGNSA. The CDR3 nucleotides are TGTGCCAGCAGCTTAGCATCTAGCGGGATGGCGACCCTCTACGAGCAGTACTTC. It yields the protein CASSLASSGMATLYEQYF.

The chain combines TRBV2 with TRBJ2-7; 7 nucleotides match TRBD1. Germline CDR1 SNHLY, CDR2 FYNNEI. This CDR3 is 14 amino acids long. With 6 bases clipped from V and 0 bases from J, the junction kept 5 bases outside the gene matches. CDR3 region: CASSDRDSSYEQYF. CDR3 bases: TGTGCCAGCAGCGACCGGGACAGCTCCTACGAGCAGTACTTC.

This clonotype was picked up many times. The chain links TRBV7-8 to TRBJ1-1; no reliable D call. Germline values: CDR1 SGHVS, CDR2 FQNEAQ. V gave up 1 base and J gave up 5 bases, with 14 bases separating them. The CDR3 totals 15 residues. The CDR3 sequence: CASSLVGPGRTEAFF. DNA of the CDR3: TGTGCCAGCAGCTTAGTAGGGCCCGGCCGGACTGAAGCTTTCTTT. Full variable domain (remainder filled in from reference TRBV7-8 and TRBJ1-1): GAGVSQSPRYKVAKRGQDVALRCDPISGHVSLFWYQQALGQGPEFLTYFQNEAQLDKSGLPSDRFFAERPEGSVSTLKIQRTQQEDSAVYLCASSLVGPGRTEAFFGQGTRLTVV.

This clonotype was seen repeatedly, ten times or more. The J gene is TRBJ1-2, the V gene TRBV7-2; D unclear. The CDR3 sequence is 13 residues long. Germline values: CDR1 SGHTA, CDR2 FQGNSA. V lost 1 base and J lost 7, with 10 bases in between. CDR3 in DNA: TGTGCCAGCAGCTTAGGCTTAAATGTTGGCTACACCTTC. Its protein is CASSLGLNVGYTF.

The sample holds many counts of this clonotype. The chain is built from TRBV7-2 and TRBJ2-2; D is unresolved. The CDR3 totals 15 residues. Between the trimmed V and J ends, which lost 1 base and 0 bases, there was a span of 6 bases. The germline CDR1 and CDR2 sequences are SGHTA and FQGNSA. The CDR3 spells CASSLDWANTGELFF. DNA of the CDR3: TGTGCCAGCAGCTTAGATTGGGCGAACACCGGGGAGCTGTTTTTT.